This T cell receptor (beta chain) was sequenced for a study of beta chain features in type 1 diabetes (dated by TCRdb to between 2017 and 2018). Broadly, across the study: No differences in mean age, gender distribution, total cell number or subset yield were found between patients and healthy donors. Whereas all 30 or so donors provided naive and central memory subsets, regulatory and stem cell-like memory subsets were isolated from just 8 patients and roughly eight healthy donors. A total of over 95,000,000 sorted cells were examined across all samples, and RNA yield correlated strongly with the number of cells per subset. In the study, recently diagnosed type 1 diabetes patients and matched healthy donors were compared on the TCRB repertoires of their sorted circulating CD4+ T cell subsets.

Overall results and qualifications from the work: Only small numbers of individuals were included in the HLA sub-analyses, which left unresolved whether HLA type had any influence on TCRB rearrangement. In all four CD4+ subsets, TCRB CDR3 length was moderately but significantly shorter in type 1 diabetes patients. Naive, central memory and regulatory TCRB repertoires appeared to be more alike among patients than among healthy donors. Sequencing cDNA rather than genomic DNA could over-represent highly expressing activated cells, although activation and CD3 levels did not differ between groups. PCR might favor shorter templates, but patient and control samples were amplified and corrected together, so any skew would affect both groups equally. Fewer insertions and more nucleotide deletions at VDJ recombination sites were observed in patients with type 1 diabetes, implying thymic rearrangement abnormalities.

Points on this clone: Its antigen is still unknown. Per-nucleotide qualities are absent, and no much larger clonotype sits a single base away.

The High Capacity cDNA Reverse Transcription Kit was used to reverse transcribe all of the isolated RNA, meaning that expressed TCRB transcripts were what got sequenced. Deep immunoSEQ sequencing was applied to naive, central memory and regulatory T cell samples, giving an average of about 3.8 million total reads per sample. Sorted cells were lysed in RLT buffer, and RNA was extracted using DNase-treated RNeasy Micro or Mini kits according to cell number. Each cell subset was processed separately to prevent cross-contamination, with patient and healthy donor samples processed together. Using the immunoSEQ multiplex PCR, TCRB sequences were amplified from cDNA into 87-bp fragments spanning the CDR3 region. Sequencing of the amplicons was done on the Illumina HiSeq platform. From the authors' description of their analysis: Synthetic template baselines were used to correct PCR bias computationally, reads within Hamming distance 2 were collapsed together, and singletons that could not be merged were discarded. By aligning reads against IMGT, V, D and J genes, CDR3 length, and insertions or deletions at six rearrangement sites were assigned. Within each subset, clonotype counts were normalized to sorted cell number, and only after that were true diversity and Gini coefficients computed with the tcR R package. The overlap coefficient, calculated on TCRB nucleotide sequences, was used to quantify repertoire sharing. TCRdb took this table from immuneACCESS and kept in-frame rearrangements with V and J called. Such tables lack part of the clones; where checked against another copy, unresolved V genes explain under half of the gap, and the rest is unexplained. V and J calls and clone size come straight from that table; D and trimming were deduced from the DNA. For this sample the table gives roughly 53,000 clones, of which roughly 41% were detected only once. The top ten constitute over 1.1% of the sample.

From its cysteine to its phenylalanine, the CDR3 spans 16 amino acids. Left in the record is the CDR3 DNA by itself, 48 bases read in frame from the first base. Here V drops 2 bases and J drops 4 bases, and the junction holds 9 bases not matched to any gene. The germline V gene supplies CDR1 MNHEY and CDR2 SVGAGI. Each donor gave one peripheral blood draw, averaging approximately 120 mL, which was collected into heparinised tubes. Naive, central memory, regulatory and stem cell-like memory CD4+ T cells were sorted on a BD FACSAria II using a panel including CD45RO, CCR7, CD25, CD127, CD95 and CD27. All sorted populations exceeded 95% purity. PBMCs were isolated immediately by Lymphoprep density gradient centrifugation and stained directly without culture. To minimize batch effects, samples were stained and sorted in pairs, one healthy donor with one patient per experiment.

This sequence uses TRBV6-5 and TRBJ1-1; 8 central bases correspond to TRBD1. The clonotype originates from a man aged 30 to 39 with type 1 diabetes. The sample was Tregs from blood. According to the study, the label for this sample's cell subset or site signals: regulatory CD4+ T cells. The CDR3 protein is CASSYGGQGLSTEAFF. The nucleotide sequence is TGTGCCAGCAGTTACGGCGGACAGGGTCTTTCCACTGAAGCTTTCTTT.